A single sample gave rise to the 8 T cell receptor beta chains below, sequenced in a study of beta chain features in type 1 diabetes. Investigators reverse transcribed all isolated RNA, so they sequenced expressed TCRB transcripts. Produced via immunoSEQ multiplex PCR; TCRdb's table is partial and in-frame only. The sample includes some 45,000 clones, approximately 56% seen only once; the top ten take less than 2.5%. Specimen: Tregs from blood. Every receptor here comes from a woman aged 18-30 years in good health.

This chain uses TRBV7-8 with TRBJ2-1; weak D call: TRBD2 (6 bases). CDR1 and CDR2 (germline): SGHVS, FQNEAQ. The CDR3 contains 16 residues. The V end was cut by 2 bases, the J end by 6 bases, with 17 bases between. This CDR3 is CASSLLGRISGNEQFF. The CDR3 DNA sequence: TGTGCCAGCAGCTTATTGGGGCGGATTAGCGGCAATGAGCAGTTCTTC.

The chain couples TRBV30 to TRBJ1-5; 7 bases line up with TRBD1. With 4 bases clipped from V and 2 bases from J, the junction kept 5 bases outside the gene matches. The CDR3 covers 14 residues. In germline, CDR1 is GTSNPN, CDR2 SVGIG (reference sequence). CDR3 residues: CAWTQGMGNQPQHF. The CDR3 DNA is TGTGCCTGGACACAGGGGATGGGCAATCAGCCCCAGCATTTT.

V is TRBV7-9 and J is TRBJ2-1, with 10 bases identical to TRBD2. The CDR3 is 13 amino acids. Germline CDR1 is SEHNR and CDR2 is FQNEAQ (reference sequence). V shed 3 bases and J 15 bases; nucleotides not matched to a gene: 8. The chain's CDR3 is CASSFQREGHPFF. The CDR3 nucleotides are TGTGCCAGCAGCTTCCAGCGGGAGGGCCATCCGTTCTTC.

V gene TRBV9 combines with J gene TRBJ2-1; D perhaps matches TRBD1 (6 bases). The CDR3 sequence is 16 residues long. V was trimmed by 4 bases and J by 1 base, leaving 15 bases between them. Germline CDR1 reads SGDLS; CDR2 reads YYNGEE. CDR3 in DNA: TGTGCCAGCAGCCCCCGGACAGCTAGATCCTACAATGAGCAGTTCTTC. The encoded protein is CASSPRTARSYNEQFF.

The chain carries TRBV4-2 and TRBJ2-5; possible D gene TRBD2, 6 bases. Germline CDR1 is LGHNA and CDR2 is YNFKEQ. The CDR3 is 14 residues long. The V end was cut by 2 bases, the J end by 5 bases, with 12 bases between. The CDR3 DNA reads TGTGCCAGCAGCCAAATGGGGGAGGTTGAGACCCAGTACTTC. Protein sequence: CASSQMGEVETQYF.

The chain couples TRBV9 to TRBJ2-1; TRBD1 is a possible D gene (6 bases). Germline CDR1 is SGDLS and CDR2 is YYNGEE. Between the trimmed V and J ends, which lost 0 bases and 9 bases, there was a span of 10 bases. This CDR3 spans 13 amino acids. DNA for the CDR3: TGTGCCAGCAGCGTAGACAGGGCGAGTGAGCAGTTCTTC. It yields the protein CASSVDRASEQFF. The variable domain in full, completed from reference TRBV9 and TRBJ2-1, reads DSGVTQTPKHLITATGQRVTLRCSPRSGDLSVYWYQQSLDQGLQFLIQYYNGEERAKGNILERFSAQQFPDLHSELNLSSLELGDSALYFCASSVDRASEQFFGPGTRLTVL.

The chain recombines TRBV6-6 with TRBJ1-1; D not resolved. Trimming stripped 4 bases from V and 10 bases from J, with 10 bases between. Germline CDR1 reads MNHNY; CDR2 reads SVGAGI (reference sequence). This CDR3 region has 11 residues. The CDR3 bases are TGTGCCAGCAGTTGGGGAGATGGAGCTTTCTTT. Translated, it gives CASSWGDGAFF.

The chain is built from TRBV6-1 and TRBJ2-1; D gene uncertain. The CDR3 consists of 15 residues. CDR1 and CDR2 from the germline V gene are MNHNS and SASEGT. Trimming removed 2 bases at V and 7 bases at J, with 15 bases between. The CDR3 loop is CASSERVVAGNEQFF. In nucleotides, the CDR3 is TGTGCCAGCAGTGAACGGGTGGTAGCCGGGAATGAGCAGTTCTTC.